Detailed here is one T cell receptor (beta chain). Its specificity is not known. One end of the junction fails to match germline, which may point to a read error. This record belongs to a study of identical twins. There are 17 residues in the CDR3. Germline lookup yields CDR1 MNHEY and CDR2 SMNVEV (reference sequence). Healthy Caucasians supplied all donations. The study's findings and limits: A cross-sectional statistical analysis, not follow-up of the same donors, supported the conclusions.

TCRdb redid the calling of the 5' RACE reads with MiXCR, one entry per CDR3 protein. The top ten hold 0.48% of the sample, which has about 530,000 distinct CDR3 sequences, 20% to 25% seen once. This sample also belongs to another study, concerning yellow fever vaccine responses in identical twins. From that study: Twins reportedly mounted vaccine T cell responses that seemed partly convergent, partly personalized.

The gene calls are TRBV27 and TRBJ2-1, with D possibly being TRBD1 (6 bases). The source of this sequence is a young woman in good health. Sample: CD4+ T cells sorted from blood. As DNA, the CDR3 is TGTGCCAGCGGGGTAGGGGGTCTAGCAAGATCCTACAATGAGCTGTTCTTC. Its translation: CASGVGGLARSYNELFF.